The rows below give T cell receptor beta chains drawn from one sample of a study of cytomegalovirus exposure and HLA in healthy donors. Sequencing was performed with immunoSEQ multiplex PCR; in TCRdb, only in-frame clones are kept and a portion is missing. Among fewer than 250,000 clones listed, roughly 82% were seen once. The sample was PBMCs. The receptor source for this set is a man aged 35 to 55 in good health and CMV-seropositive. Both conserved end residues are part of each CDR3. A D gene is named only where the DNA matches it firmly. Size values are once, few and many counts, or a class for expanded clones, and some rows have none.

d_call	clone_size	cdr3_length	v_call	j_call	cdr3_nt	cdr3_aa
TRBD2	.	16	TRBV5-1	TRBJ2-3	TGCGCCAGCAGCTTGGTCGCTAGCGGGAGTGCAGATACGCAGTATTTT	CASSLVASGSADTQYF
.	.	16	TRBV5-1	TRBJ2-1	TGCGCCAGCAGCTTGAGAGCCCAAACTTCATACAATGAGCAGTTCTTC	CASSLRAQTSYNEQFF
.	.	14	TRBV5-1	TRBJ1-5	TGCGCCAGCAGCTTGGGGGGCTTCAATCAGCCCCAGCATTTT	CASSLGGFNQPQHF
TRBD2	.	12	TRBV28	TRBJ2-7	TGTGCCAGCGGGACTAGCGGGTGGGAGCAGTACTTC	CASGTSGWEQYF
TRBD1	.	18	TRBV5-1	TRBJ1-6	TGCGCCAGCAGCCCTGACGGCAGGGGGAGTACTGGTGATTCACCCCTCCACTTT	CASSPDGRGSTGDSPLHF
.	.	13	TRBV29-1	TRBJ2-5	TGCAGCGTTGTGGACTATTTAGAAGAGACCCAGTACTTC	CSVVDYLEETQYF
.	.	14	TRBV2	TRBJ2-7	TGTGCCAGCAGGGGGGGGACCAGGGGCTACGAGCAGTACTTC	CASRGGTRGYEQYF
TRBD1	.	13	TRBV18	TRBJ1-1	TGTGCCAGCTCACCTCAGGGGGCGAAACCAGCTTTCTTT	CASSPQGAKPAFF
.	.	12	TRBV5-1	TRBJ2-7	TGCGCCAGCAGCCCGCCGGGCTACGAGCAGTACTTC	CASSPPGYEQYF
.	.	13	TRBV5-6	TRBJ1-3	TGTGCCAGCAGCTTGGAAACGGGGAACACCATATATTTT	CASSLETGNTIYF
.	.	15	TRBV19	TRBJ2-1	TGTGCCAGTAGTATCAAATTCGGCTCCTACAATGAGCAGTTCTTC	CASSIKFGSYNEQFF
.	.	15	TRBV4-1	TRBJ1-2	TGCGCCAGCAGCCAAGAATCCTCGACTAAAGCTGGCTACACCTTC	CASSQESSTKAGYTF
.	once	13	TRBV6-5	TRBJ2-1	TGTGCCAGCAGCCTTTCCGGTTACAATGAGCAGTTCTTC	CASSLSGYNEQFF
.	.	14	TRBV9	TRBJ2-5	TGTGCCAGCAGCCCCCCGGGGGGCCGGGAGACCCAGTACTTC	CASSPPGGRETQYF